This T cell receptor beta chain is from a study of a mutant IDH1 vaccine in newly diagnosed glioma. Looking at the study overall: The treated population exhibited a male proportion of around 62%, a female proportion of roughly 40%, and a mean age of approximately 42 years. Most had both radiotherapy and temozolomide beforehand; others had only one.

Clones were sequenced by immunoSEQ multiplex PCR, and TCRdb holds only the in-frame ones, with some missing. The table lists under 75,000 clones, about nine tenths of them singletons. This CDR3 is 13 amino acids long. Trimming left V 3 bases short and J 1 base short, with 9 bases between. CDR1 is SQVTM and CDR2 is ANQGSEA in the germline V gene. The sample holds one count of this clone. Its antigen is not identified. The sample's time point: baseline, week 1 (first vaccination visit). The treatment: pre-vaccination baseline after standard-of-care therapy. Study-level points and caveats: Variations in leading peripheral T cell clonotypes appeared to have no connection with pseudoprogression. Vaccination elicited immune responses in roughly 93% of patients.

This chain joins TRBV29-1 and TRBJ2-5, with unresolved D. The sample in question was PBMCs, obtained from a glioma patient treated with radiotherapy, temozolomide or both. The receptor was isolated from a man aged 50 to 59 with glioma. The CDR3 region has the DNA TGCAGCGTTGATCAATGGCCCCAAGAGACCCAGTACTTC. It encodes CSVDQWPQETQYF.